This TCR beta chain was profiled in a study of blood T cell repertoires in COVID-19. The overall study: Some COVID-19 samples were acute and others convalescent; all came from the United States, Italy and Spain. T cells, B-cell-depleted T cells, or PBMCs supplied cDNA or gDNA.

Original processing notes: Estimation of nucleated cell counts was performed using reference gene primer amplification. Produced via immunoSEQ multiplex PCR; TCRdb's table is partial and in-frame only. D and trimming come from the DNA, and the V and J calls and clone size come from that table. This repertoire shows over 150,000 clones, 76% found once; its top ten account for less than 4.5%. Germline values: CDR1 SGHVS, CDR2 FQNEAQ. The CDR3 totals 15 residues. Deletions cut 0 bases from V and 5 bases from J, with 11 bases between. Input material: peripheral blood. The J gene is TRBJ1-5, the V gene TRBV7-8; D may be TRBD1 (5 bases). The clonotype was recovered from an elderly woman with acute or convalescent COVID-19. The chain's CDR3 is CASSLAGKGDQPQHF. In nucleotides, the CDR3 is TGTGCCAGCAGCTTAGCTGGGAAAGGGGATCAGCCCCAGCATTTT.